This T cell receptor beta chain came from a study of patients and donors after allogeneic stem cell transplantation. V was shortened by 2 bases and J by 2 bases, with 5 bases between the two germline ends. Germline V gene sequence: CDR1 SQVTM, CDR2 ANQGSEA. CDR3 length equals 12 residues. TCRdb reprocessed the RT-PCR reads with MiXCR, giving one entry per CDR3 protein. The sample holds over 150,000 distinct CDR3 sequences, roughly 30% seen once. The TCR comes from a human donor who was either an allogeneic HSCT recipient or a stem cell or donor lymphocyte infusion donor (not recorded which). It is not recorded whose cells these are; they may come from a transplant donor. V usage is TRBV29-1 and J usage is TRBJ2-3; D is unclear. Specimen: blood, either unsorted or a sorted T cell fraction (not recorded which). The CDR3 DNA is TGCAGCGTTGAACAGCTCACAGATACGCAGTATTTT. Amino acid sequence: CSVEQLTDTQYF.